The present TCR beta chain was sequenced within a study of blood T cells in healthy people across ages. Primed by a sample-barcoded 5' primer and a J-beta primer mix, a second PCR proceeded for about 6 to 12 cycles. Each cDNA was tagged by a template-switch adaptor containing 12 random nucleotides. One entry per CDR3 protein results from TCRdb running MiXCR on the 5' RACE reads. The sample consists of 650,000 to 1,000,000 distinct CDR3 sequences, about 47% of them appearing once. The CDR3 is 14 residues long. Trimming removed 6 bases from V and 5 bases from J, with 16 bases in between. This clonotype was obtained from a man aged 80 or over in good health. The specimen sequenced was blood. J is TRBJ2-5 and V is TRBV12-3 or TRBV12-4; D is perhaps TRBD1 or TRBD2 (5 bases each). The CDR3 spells CASSSGRGMETQYF. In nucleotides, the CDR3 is TGTGCCAGCAGCAGCGGACGGGGCATGGAGACCCAGTACTTC.